A single sample is the source of the 32 T cell receptor beta chains below, sequenced in a study of blood T cells in healthy people across ages. Combining a sample-barcoded 5' primer with a J-beta primer mix, a second PCR ran for roughly 6 to 12 cycles. TCRdb independently ran MiXCR on the 5' RACE reads; one entry per CDR3 protein. The sample lists about 1.5 million distinct CDR3 sequences, 35% to 45% seen once, with 7% to 9% in the top ten. Sequenced: blood. These receptors were collected from a woman aged 18-29 years in good health.

The V call is TRBV6-2 or TRBV6-3, the J call TRBJ2-3, with a tentative D call TRBD1 (6 bases). From germline, CDR1 is MNHEY and CDR2 SVGEGT. The CDR3 loop spans 14 amino acids. V was cut by 4 bases and J by 8 bases, with 16 bases left in between. The CDR3 loop is CASSWLSSGATQYF. CDR3 DNA: TGTGCCAGCAGTTGGCTATCGTCAGGGGCTACGCAGTATTTT.

This clonotype showed up just a few times. The chain's CDR3 is CASSHGGLAGVFDRNEQFF. The CDR3 region has the DNA TGTGCCAGCAGTCATGGGGGACTAGCGGGAGTTTTCGATAGGAATGAGCAGTTCTTC. This sequence joins TRBV6-1 and TRBJ2-1; 14 nucleotides agree with TRBD2. This CDR3 comprises 19 residues. Germline values: CDR1 MNHNS, CDR2 SASEGT. V gave up 5 bases and J gave up 7 bases; unmatched junction bases: 16.

The CDR3 coding sequence is TGTGCCAGCAACCGCATCGCGAGGGGCGGTGGACCCGATGAAAAACTGTTTTTT. Translation: CASNRIARGGGPDEKLFF. The J gene is TRBJ1-4, the V gene TRBV6-1, with TRBD1 as a possible D gene (5 bases). Germline V gene data show CDR1 as MNHNS and CDR2 as SASEGT. The V gene lost 7 bases and the J gene lost 6 bases, with 27 bases spanning the gap. The CDR3 extends over 18 amino acids.

This clonotype was counted once. CDR3 sequence (DNA): TGCGCCAGCAGCGTAGGATTACAGATTGCTTCCGGGGAGCTGTTTTTT. Translation gives CASSVGLQIASGELFF. The V call is TRBV5-1, the J call TRBJ2-2, with D unresolved. The CDR3 consists of 16 residues. V was shortened by 4 bases and J by 6 bases, with 19 bases between the two germline ends. The V gene's germline CDR1 is SGHRS and CDR2 YFSETQ.

This clonotype has just a few counts. This sequence joins TRBV14 and TRBJ2-5; D gene ambiguous. The J call may be faulty, since TRBJ2-7 better matches the DNA end. CDR1 is SGHDN, CDR2 FVKESK, per germline. This CDR3 has 13 amino acids. CDR3 sequence (DNA): TGTGCCAGCAGCCCTCACATTTCTAGCGAGCAGTACTTC. Translating gives CASSPHISSEQYF.

This clonotype was counted only a few times. The V call is TRBV29-1, the J call TRBJ1-2, with D uncertain. Germline-derived CDR1 and CDR2 are SQVTM and ANQGSEA. The CDR3 is made up of 14 amino acids. V gave up 2 bases and J gave up 5 bases, with 15 bases separating them. The CDR3 sequence: CSVETAASIYGYTF. The CDR3 nucleotides are TGCAGCGTTGAAACGGCTGCTTCAATATATGGCTACACCTTC.

The chain employs TRBV18 and TRBJ2-5, with D tentatively TRBD2 (5 bases). Germline CDR1 is KGHSH and CDR2 is LQKENI. The CDR3 loop spans 14 amino acids. V was cut by 3 bases and J by 5 bases, with 13 bases left in between. This CDR3 is CASSPRTVGETQYF. Here the CDR3 DNA reads TGTGCCAGCTCACCTAGGACTGTGGGGGAGACCCAGTACTTC.

This chain links TRBV9 with TRBJ1-6; D is ambiguous. The CDR3 totals 16 residues. V lost 0 bases and J 7 bases, leaving 14 bases between the germline ends. Germline CDR1 is SGDLS and CDR2 is YYNGEE. The CDR3 is CASSVGLEAGNSPLHF. DNA for the CDR3: TGTGCCAGCAGCGTAGGGCTAGAAGCGGGGAATTCACCCCTCCACTTT.

A few counts support this clonotype. The V call is TRBV7-9, the J call TRBJ1-4; D gene ambiguous. This CDR3 contains 15 residues. Between the trimmed V and J ends, which lost 5 bases and 8 bases, there was a span of 18 bases. The germline V gene has CDR1 SEHNR and CDR2 FQNEAQ (reference sequence). CDR3 bases: TGTGCCAGCAGCACCACACAAGAGAGGCCCGAAAAACTGTTTTTT. It yields the protein CASSTTQERPEKLFF.

On this clonotype: A read error is possible here, since a much larger clone lies one base away. This chain connects TRBV20-1 to TRBJ2-3, with 8 bases fitting TRBD2. Germline V CDR1 and CDR2: DFQATT, SNEGSKA (reference sequence). V was pared by 3 bases and J by 2 bases, with 7 bases of the junction left unmatched. CDR3 length: 15 amino acids. CDR3 coding DNA: TGCAGTGCTAGGAAGCGGGGGATATCCACAGATACGCAGTATTTT. This sequence encodes CSARKRGISTDTQYF.

This clonotype was observed a handful of times. The rearrangement uses TRBV4-2 and TRBJ1-1; D is unresolved. The germline V gene encodes CDR1 LGHNA and CDR2 YNFKEQ. The CDR3 covers 16 residues. The V gene lost 0 bases and the J gene lost 5 bases, with 16 bases spanning the gap. The CDR3 DNA is TGTGCCAGCAGCCAAGATAGTGGAGGAGGGTGGACTGAAGCTTTCTTT. Translation gives CASSQDSGGGWTEAFF.

The J gene is TRBJ1-2, the V gene TRBV6-4, with 8 bases identical to TRBD1. The germline CDR1 and CDR2 sequences are MRHNA and SNTAGT. The CDR3 is made up of 15 amino acids. With 0 bases clipped from V and 8 bases from J, the junction kept 8 bases outside the gene matches. The CDR3 region is CASSDSSAGGIGYTF. CDR3 DNA: TGTGCCAGCAGTGACTCGTCCGCAGGGGGCATAGGCTACACCTTC.

On this clonotype itself: A junction end diverges from the germline sequence, so it may reflect a read error. The chain combines TRBV6-6 with TRBJ2-3, with a possible D match to TRBD2 (6 bases). In germline, CDR1 is MNHNY, CDR2 SVGAGI (reference sequence). This CDR3 is built from 17 residues. CDR3 DNA: TGTGCCAGCAGCACCCTCCGCGGGGTCACTAGCACAGATATGCAGTATTTT. It yields the protein CASSTLRGVTSTDMQYF.

The chain couples TRBV20-1 to TRBJ2-1; D call uncertain. There are 13 residues in the CDR3. Germline assignment: CDR1 DFQATT and CDR2 SNEGSKA (reference sequence). The germline V and J ends were trimmed by 1 base and 3 bases, with 7 bases remaining between them. CDR3 nucleotides: TGCAGTGCTAGAGTTGGGGTCTACAATGAGCAGTTCTTC. Translating it yields CSARVGVYNEQFF.

The rearrangement links TRBV7-9 to TRBJ1-2; TRBD1 is a possible D gene (6 bases). Trimming removed 7 bases from V and 4 bases from J, with 16 bases in between. CDR1 and CDR2 (germline): SEHNR, FQNEAQ (reference sequence). CDR3 length: 14 residues. The CDR3 DNA reads TGTGCCAGCACCGAGACAGGTCCCTTCTATGGCTACACCTTC. Translated: CASTETGPFYGYTF.

The table lists this clonotype with a few counts. This sequence joins TRBV11-2 and TRBJ1-2; TRBD1 agrees at 8 bases. Per germline, CDR1 SGHAT and CDR2 FQNNGV. V shed 4 bases and J 0 bases; nucleotides not matched to a gene: 13. The length of the CDR3 is 18 residues. The CDR3 spells CASSSNQGARNTNYGYTF. Written as DNA, the CDR3 is TGTGCCAGCAGCTCAAACCAGGGGGCACGTAATACTAACTATGGCTACACCTTC. Full variable domain (rest looked up from reference TRBV11-2 and TRBJ1-2): EAGVAQSPRYKIIEKRQSVAFWCNPISGHATLYWYQQILGQGPKLLIQFQNNGVVDDSQLPKDRFSAERLKGVDSTLKIQPAKLEDSAVYLCASSSNQGARNTNYGYTFGSGTRLTVV.

The chain links TRBV30 to TRBJ2-7, with D possibly being TRBD1 (6 bases). The CDR3 has 14 residues. Germline assignment: CDR1 GTSNPN and CDR2 SVGIG (reference sequence). V was pared by 1 base and J by 7 bases, with 17 bases between. In nucleotides, the CDR3 is TGTGCCTGGAGTGCGACAGGAGAACTTTTTGAGCAGTACTTC. It specifies CAWSATGELFEQYF. The full variable domain, in which reference TRBV30 and TRBJ2-7 provide the parts outside the CDR3, is SQTIHQWPATLVQPVGSPLSLECTVEGTSNPNLYWYRQAAGRGLQLLFYSVGIGQISSEVPQNLSASRPQDRQFILSSKKLLLSDSGFYLCAWSATGELFEQYFGPGTRLTVT.

The V call is TRBV7-9, the J call TRBJ1-6, with unresolved D. Trimming pared 3 bases from V and 6 bases from J, leaving 12 bases between. The CDR3 runs 15 residues. Germline values: CDR1 SEHNR, CDR2 FQNEAQ (reference sequence). This CDR3 reads CASSLAKGVNSPLHF. For the CDR3, the DNA is TGTGCCAGCAGCTTGGCAAAGGGTGTTAATTCACCCCTCCACTTT.

This clonotype was seen ten or more times. The J gene is TRBJ2-7, the V gene TRBV5-1; 9 bases align to TRBD1. V gave up 4 bases and J gave up 4 bases; unmatched junction bases: 6. The germline gives CDR1 SGHRS, CDR2 YFSETQ. The CDR3 loop spans 14 amino acids. CDR3 DNA: TGCGCCAGCAGCCCCGGACAGGGGCTATACGAGCAGTACTTC. It encodes CASSPGQGLYEQYF.

V and J are TRBV30 and TRBJ1-4; D is undetermined. V gave up 0 bases and J gave up 3 bases, with 8 bases separating them. CDR1 is GTSNPN, CDR2 SVGIG, per germline (reference sequence). The length of the CDR3 is 14 residues. This CDR3 reads CAWSVGSPNEKLFF. CDR3 in DNA: TGTGCCTGGAGTGTGGGCAGTCCTAATGAAAAACTGTTTTTT.

The chain carries TRBV5-1 and TRBJ2-1, with 10 bases identical to TRBD2. Near its end, the DNA agrees better with TRBJ2-7, so the J call may be wrong. The CDR3 contains 18 residues. In germline, CDR1 is SGHRS, CDR2 YFSETQ. Written as DNA, the CDR3 is TGCGCCAGCAGCTTGGTAGTGGCTAGCGGGAGTAAGGACAATGAGCAGTACTTC. Encoded protein: CASSLVVASGSKDNEQYF.

The sample holds a few counts of this clonotype. The chain is built from TRBV28 and TRBJ2-1; D is possibly TRBD1 or TRBD2 (5 bases each). CDR1 is MDHEN, CDR2 SYDVKM, per germline. Trimming pared 4 bases from V and 6 bases from J, leaving 16 bases between. The CDR3 spans 15 residues. The CDR3 sequence: CASSSRDPPPNEQFF. CDR3 nucleotides: TGTGCCAGCAGTTCAAGGGACCCACCGCCCAATGAGCAGTTCTTC.

This chain connects TRBV5-1 to TRBJ1-1, with 8 nucleotides matching TRBD1. V lost 0 bases and J lost 7; bases outside the gene matches: 2. The CDR3 is made up of 13 amino acids. Germline V CDR1 and CDR2: SGHRS, YFSETQ. The CDR3 spells CASSLGTGLEAFF. The CDR3 coding sequence is TGCGCCAGCAGCTTGGGGACAGGGCTTGAAGCTTTCTTT. The whole variable domain, filled in from reference TRBV5-1 and TRBJ1-1, reads KAGVTQTPRYLIKTRGQQVTLSCSPISGHRSVSWYQQTPGQGLQFLFEYFSETQRNKGNFPGRFSGRQFSNSRSEMNVSTLELGDSALYLCASSLGTGLEAFFGQGTRLTVV.

Only a few counts were recorded for this clonotype. V usage is TRBV3-1 and J usage is TRBJ1-2; D unclear. The germline V gene encodes CDR1 LGHDT and CDR2 YNNKEL (reference sequence). The V gene lost 4 bases and the J gene lost 4 bases, with 13 bases spanning the gap. CDR3 length equals 14 residues. CDR3 sequence reads: CASSPEGLLYGYTF. In DNA, the CDR3 is TGTGCCAGCAGCCCCGAGGGTCTACTCTATGGCTACACCTTC.

The V call is TRBV15, the J call TRBJ1-6, with D possibly TRBD1 on 5 matching bases. The CDR3 is 15 amino acids. V dropped 6 bases and J dropped 7 bases, with 16 bases sitting between them. Germline lookup yields CDR1 LNHNV and CDR2 YYDKDF (reference sequence). The CDR3 loop reads CATRGGGSNNSPLHF. DNA for the CDR3: TGTGCCACCAGAGGCGGGGGTAGTAACAATTCACCCCTCCACTTT.

This rearrangement joins TRBV5-4 to TRBJ1-1; weak D call: TRBD1 (6 bases). Trimming stripped 0 bases from V and 0 bases from J, with 9 bases between. The CDR3 has 15 amino acids. CDR1 is SGHNT, CDR2 YYREEE, per germline (reference sequence). The CDR3: CASSLVRGLNTEAFF. Here the CDR3 DNA reads TGTGCCAGCAGCTTGGTGCGGGGGCTGAACACTGAAGCTTTCTTT.

V and J are TRBV12-3 or TRBV12-4 and TRBJ2-1; D not resolved. The CDR3 length is 12 residues. V was pared by 6 bases and J by 9 bases, with 12 bases between. CDR3 nucleotides: TGTGCCAGCAGCCGAATAAGAAGTGAGCAGTTCTTC. Its protein is CASSRIRSEQFF.

The chain is built from TRBV10-1 and TRBJ2-5; 9 bases align to TRBD1. CDR3 length equals 14 residues. Germline V gene lookup returns CDR1 WNHNN and CDR2 SYGVQD (reference sequence). V was clipped by 9 bases and J by 11 bases; unmatched bases: 16. CDR3 sequence: CASPGQGCINEQYF. CDR3 nucleotides: TGCGCCAGTCCGGGACAGGGTTGCATCAATGAGCAGTACTTC.

The chain has TRBV11-2 and TRBJ1-1; the D gene is possibly TRBD1 (5 bases). The germline V gene has CDR1 SGHAT and CDR2 FQNNGV. Between the trimmed V and J ends, which lost 0 bases and 0 bases, there was a span of 14 bases. CDR3 size: 17 residues. The CDR3 loop reads CASSLERQWYMNTEAFF. In DNA, the CDR3 is TGTGCCAGCAGCTTAGAAAGACAGTGGTATATGAACACTGAAGCTTTCTTT.

This clonotype was seen only a few times. CDR3 residues: CSAKILTSSYNEQFF. The CDR3 DNA is TGCAGTGCTAAGATACTGACAAGCTCCTACAATGAGCAGTTCTTC. The chain recombines TRBV20-1 with TRBJ2-1; no reliable D call. Germline assignment: CDR1 DFQATT and CDR2 SNEGSKA (reference sequence). The V end lost 4 bases, the J end lost 0 bases, and 13 bases lay between the germline ends. The CDR3 has 15 residues.

The V gene is TRBV6-1, the J gene TRBJ2-5; 12 nucleotides match TRBD2. The J call may be incorrect, as the DNA end agrees better with TRBJ2-7. The CDR3 contains 18 residues. Germline CDR1 is MNHNS and CDR2 is SASEGT. The CDR3 region is CASSHPGQGTSGRYEQYF. The DNA of the CDR3 is TGTGCCAGCAGTCATCCGGGACAGGGAACTAGCGGGAGGTACGAGCAGTACTTC.

This clonotype showed up just a few times. In DNA form, the CDR3 reads TGCGCCAGCCATAGTAGTCCAGGGGGCATCTACGAGCAGTACTTC. Protein sequence: CASHSSPGGIYEQYF. The chain uses TRBV5-1 and TRBJ2-7, with 8 positions matching TRBD1. The CDR3 spans 15 residues. The germline gives CDR1 SGHRS, CDR2 YFSETQ. The V gene end was trimmed by 7 bases and the J gene end by 3 bases; junction bases not matched to a gene: 12. The full variable domain, completed using reference TRBV5-1 and TRBJ2-7, is KAGVTQTPRYLIKTRGQQVTLSCSPISGHRSVSWYQQTPGQGLQFLFEYFSETQRNKGNFPGRFSGRQFSNSRSEMNVSTLELGDSALYLCASHSSPGGIYEQYFGPGTRLTVT.